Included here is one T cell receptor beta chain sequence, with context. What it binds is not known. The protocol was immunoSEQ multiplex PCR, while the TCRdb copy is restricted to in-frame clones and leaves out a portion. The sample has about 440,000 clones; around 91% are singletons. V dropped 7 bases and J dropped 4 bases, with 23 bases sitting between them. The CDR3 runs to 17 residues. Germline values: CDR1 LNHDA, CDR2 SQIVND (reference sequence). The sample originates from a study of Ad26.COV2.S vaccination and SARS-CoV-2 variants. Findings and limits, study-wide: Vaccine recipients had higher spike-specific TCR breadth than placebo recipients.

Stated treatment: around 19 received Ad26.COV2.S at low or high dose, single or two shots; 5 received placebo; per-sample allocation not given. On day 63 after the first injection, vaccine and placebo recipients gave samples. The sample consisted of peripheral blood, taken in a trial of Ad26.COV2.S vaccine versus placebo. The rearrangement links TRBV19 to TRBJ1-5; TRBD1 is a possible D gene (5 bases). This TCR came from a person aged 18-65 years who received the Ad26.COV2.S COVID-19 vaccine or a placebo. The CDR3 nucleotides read TGTGCCAGTACAGCATATAGAGCGAGTCCAGGGAATCAGCCCCAGCATTTT. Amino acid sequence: CASTAYRASPGNQPQHF.